This T cell receptor beta chain was sequenced during a study of tumor-infiltrating lymphocytes in primary liver carcinoma. General study points: It was in tumors, not blood, that the top-250-clone fraction was significantly higher (p = 0.039). Tumor region pairs outstripped tumor-adjacent and tumor-blood pairs in overlap.

V was clipped by 10 bases and J by 0 bases, with 12 bases between them. Per the germline V gene, CDR1 is MNHEY and CDR2 is SVGAGI. CDR3 length equals 13 residues. Details on this clonotype: Its antigen is not identified. Because the CDR3 is missing its conserved closing phenylalanine or tryptophan, this is likely a read error.

Synthesis of TCR beta cDNA was carried out from approximately 470 ng total RNA with a constant-region primer. Employing slightly modified ARM-PCR, three nested multiplex PCR rounds were run, and these gave rise to the TCR beta libraries. Each of the first two PCR rounds ran nine to ten cycles with TRBV1-TRBV30 forward and C-beta reverse primers. Each CDR3 protein is one row after TCRdb ran MiXCR on the multiplex PCR reads. The sample has 330,000 or so distinct CDR3 sequences, about 65% seen once; the top ten hold 6.5%. Blood RNA was derived from unsorted whole blood, and germline DNA was extracted too. About 4.3 milliliters of peripheral blood were gathered ahead of the operation.

This clonotype was sampled from a man aged 35 to 55 with primary liver carcinoma and hepatitis B virus infection. Material for sequencing was peripheral blood. This chain joins TRBV6-5 and TRBJ1-1; D perhaps matches TRBD1 (5 bases). The CDR3 is CATGGLLNTEAFL. In DNA, the CDR3 is TGTGCCACCGGGGGTCTTTTGAACACTGAAGCTTTCCTT.